These T cell receptor beta chains were read from a single sample in a study of shared clonotypes between healthy human individuals. Data came from immunoSEQ multiplex PCR; TCRdb stores just in-frame clones and leaves some out. The sample lists 950,000 to 1,300,000 clones, roughly 80% occurring once. Sequenced material: memory CD4+ T cells sorted from blood. The receptor set was obtained from a man aged 18 to 29 in good health. The CDR3 runs from the conserved cysteine through the conserved F or W.

j_gene: TRBJ1-2
v_gene: TRBV10-3
CDR3aa: CAISETGGDYGYTF

j_gene: TRBJ1-3
v_gene: TRBV7-9
CDR3aa: CASSLDARSSGNTIYF

j_gene: TRBJ1-2
v_gene: TRBV6-5
CDR3aa: CASSQTTGGYGYTF

j_gene: TRBJ1-5
v_gene: TRBV4-3
CDR3aa: CASSQDKGEYTQPQHF

j_gene: TRBJ2-7
v_gene: TRBV19
CDR3aa: CASSIQQGPYEQYF

j_gene: TRBJ2-3
v_gene: TRBV7-2
CDR3aa: CASSSRSGRVFTDTQYF

j_gene: TRBJ1-5
v_gene: TRBV30
CDR3aa: CAWSTGNQPQHF

j_gene: TRBJ2-7
v_gene: TRBV27
CDR3aa: CASSLHRGLGQGGRALDYEQYF

j_gene: TRBJ1-1
v_gene: TRBV5-1
CDR3aa: CASSLYGGNGNTEAFF

j_gene: TRBJ1-6
v_gene: TRBV5-5
CDR3aa: CASSLEGSSTYFLSPLHF

j_gene: TRBJ1-6
v_gene: TRBV30
CDR3aa: CACGQTNSPLHF

j_gene: TRBJ2-5
v_gene: TRBV9
CDR3aa: CASSRGGEETQYF

j_gene: TRBJ2-7
v_gene: TRBV5-1
CDR3aa: CASSSGQGATDEQYF

j_gene: TRBJ2-2
v_gene: TRBV5-8
CDR3aa: CASSGNSLGLRELFF

j_gene: TRBJ2-5
v_gene: TRBV7-9
CDR3aa: CASSLLLAEEETQYF

j_gene: TRBJ2-5
v_gene: TRBV4-2
CDR3aa: CASSPGLAGQETQYF

j_gene: TRBJ2-7
v_gene: TRBV10-2
CDR3aa: CASSDRDFGSYEQYF

j_gene: TRBJ2-7
v_gene: TRBV5-6
CDR3aa: CASSFRGASYEQYF

j_gene: TRBJ1-4
v_gene: TRBV27
CDR3aa: CASSFMGTGGEKLFF

j_gene: TRBJ1-1
v_gene: TRBV29-1
CDR3aa: CSVGQPYLNTEAFF

j_gene: TRBJ2-2
v_gene: TRBV19
CDR3aa: CASRLGGIVTGELFF

j_gene: TRBJ2-1
v_gene: TRBV2
CDR3aa: CASTGDMGLNEQFF

j_gene: TRBJ1-5
v_gene: TRBV4-1
CDR3aa: CASSQNQGSFSNQPQHF

j_gene: TRBJ2-7
v_gene: TRBV7-8
CDR3aa: CATAQDHEQYF

j_gene: TRBJ1-5
v_gene: TRBV28
CDR3aa: CASIQEWGQPQHF

j_gene: TRBJ1-2
v_gene: TRBV12-5
CDR3aa: CASGLVQKQGDYGYTF

j_gene: TRBJ1-4
v_gene: TRBV5-4
CDR3aa: CASSPKAGQSNEKLFF

j_gene: TRBJ2-7
v_gene: TRBV7-9
CDR3aa: CASSLGPIYEQYF

j_gene: TRBJ1-4
v_gene: TRBV4-1
CDR3aa: CASSQPDRVSEKLFF

j_gene: TRBJ1-6
v_gene: TRBV19
CDR3aa: CASMAGQLSSYNSPLHF

j_gene: TRBJ1-2
v_gene: TRBV28
CDR3aa: CASSPSWTGGNYGYTF

j_gene: TRBJ2-5
v_gene: TRBV5-1
CDR3aa: CASSSFSGGPQETQYF

j_gene: TRBJ1-1
v_gene: TRBV5-1
CDR3aa: CASSLAPPNTEAFF

j_gene: TRBJ1-1
v_gene: TRBV6-5
CDR3aa: CASSDTIGDSAFF

j_gene: TRBJ2-2
v_gene: TRBV18
CDR3aa: CASSPPVGELFF